This T cell receptor (beta chain) is from a study of blood T cell repertoires in COVID-19. In the study overall: The United States, Italy and Spain supplied acute and convalescent COVID-19 samples.

V shed 8 bases and J 5 bases; nucleotides not matched to a gene: 8. The CDR3 runs 14 residues. Germline CDR1 reads SQVTM; CDR2 reads ANQGSEA. Some clones are missing from TCRdb's copy, which holds only in-frame ones; the method was immunoSEQ multiplex PCR. The data hold hundreds of thousands of clones, with roughly 90% observed a single time. Sequencing input: PBMCs or T cells enriched from blood (not recorded which). This TCR came from a woman aged 25 to 39 with acute COVID-19. The rearrangement uses TRBV29-1 and TRBJ2-1, with 11 bases identical to TRBD2. The CDR3 nucleotides are TGCAGCCTGATGACTAGCGGGGTCAACAATGAGCAGTTCTTC. It encodes CSLMTSGVNNEQFF.